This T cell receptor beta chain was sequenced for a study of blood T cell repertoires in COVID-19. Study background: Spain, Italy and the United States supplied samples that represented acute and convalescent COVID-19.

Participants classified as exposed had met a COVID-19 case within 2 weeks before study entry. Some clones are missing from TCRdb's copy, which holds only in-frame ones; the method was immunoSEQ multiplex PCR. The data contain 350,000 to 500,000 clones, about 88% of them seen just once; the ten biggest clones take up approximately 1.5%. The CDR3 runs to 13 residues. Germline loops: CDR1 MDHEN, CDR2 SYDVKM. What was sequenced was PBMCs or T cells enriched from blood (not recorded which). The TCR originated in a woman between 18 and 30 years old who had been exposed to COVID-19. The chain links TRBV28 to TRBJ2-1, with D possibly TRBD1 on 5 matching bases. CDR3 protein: CVVGRPTDNEQFF. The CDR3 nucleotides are TGTGTCGTGGGGCGGCCAACCGACAATGAGCAGTTCTTC.